This T cell receptor beta chain was identified during a study of blood T cell repertoires in COVID-19. Libraries were prepared by immunoSEQ multiplex PCR; TCRdb keeps only in-frame clonotypes and omits some of them. The profile shows more than 85,000 clones, about four fifths of them singletons. The CDR3 extends over 16 amino acids. Germline CDR1 is SGHNT and CDR2 is YYREEE (reference sequence). The ends were cut back, 1 base at V and 0 bases at J, with 8 bases in the middle. J is TRBJ2-6 and V is TRBV5-4; weak D call: TRBD2 (6 bases). The sample consisted of peripheral blood. The source is a human donor in a cohort sampled during active COVID-19. The DNA for the CDR3 is TGTGCCAGCAGCTTGTTGGGACTCTCTGGGGCCAACGTCCTGACTTTC. Translating it yields CASSLLGLSGANVLTF. The entire variable domain, with the rest obtained from reference TRBV5-4 and TRBJ2-6, is as follows: ETGVTQSPTHLIKTRGQQVTLRCSSQSGHNTVSWYQQALGQGPQFIFQYYREEENGRGNFPPRFSGLQFPNYSSELNVNALELDDSALYLCASSLLGLSGANVLTFGAGSRLTVL.